This T cell receptor beta chain derives from a study of T cell changes during pregnancy in multiple sclerosis (dated by TCRdb to the late 2010s). For the wider study: The study examined how the T cell repertoire changed over the course of pregnancy in women with multiple sclerosis.

The library was prepared using the immunoSEQ multiplex PCR assay. As stored in TCRdb, this immuneACCESS dataset retains in-frame rearrangements with V and J assigned. A fraction of the clones does not appear; measured against another copy, unresolved V genes explain less than half of the discrepancy, and the remainder lacks a known reason. In this sample the table shows some 41,000 clones, about nine tenths of which occur a single time. The ten largest clonotypes hold around 0.51% of the sample. The table lists this clone with a count of one. Its antigen is currently not known. Within one base of it there is no much larger clone, and no base qualities were kept. Relative to germline, V is 1 base shorter and J is 2 bases shorter, with 8 bases between their ends. The CDR3 has 13 amino acids, counting the end cysteine and phenylalanine. Just CDR3 DNA is preserved here, 39 bases in frame from base 1. The germline V gene (reference sequence) supplies CDR1 GTSNPN and CDR2 SVGIG.

The source is a female donor with multiple sclerosis, enrolled in a pregnancy study. The sequencing here drew on CD4+ T cells from peripheral blood mononuclear cells, taken in the first trimester of pregnancy. In this chain, TRBV30 is recombined with TRBJ1-2; there is no confident call for the D gene. The DNA reads as follows: TGTGCCTGGAGTGGTGGACTGAACTATGGCTACACCTTC. It encodes CAWSGGLNYGYTF. Beyond the CDR3, the reference TRBV30 and TRBJ1-2 genes provide the residues; the full variable domain reads: SQTIHQWPATLVQPVGSPLSLECTVEGTSNPNLYWYRQAAGRGLQLLFYSVGIGQISSEVPQNLSASRPQDRQFILSSKKLLLSDSGFYLCAWSGGLNYGYTFGSGTRLTVV.